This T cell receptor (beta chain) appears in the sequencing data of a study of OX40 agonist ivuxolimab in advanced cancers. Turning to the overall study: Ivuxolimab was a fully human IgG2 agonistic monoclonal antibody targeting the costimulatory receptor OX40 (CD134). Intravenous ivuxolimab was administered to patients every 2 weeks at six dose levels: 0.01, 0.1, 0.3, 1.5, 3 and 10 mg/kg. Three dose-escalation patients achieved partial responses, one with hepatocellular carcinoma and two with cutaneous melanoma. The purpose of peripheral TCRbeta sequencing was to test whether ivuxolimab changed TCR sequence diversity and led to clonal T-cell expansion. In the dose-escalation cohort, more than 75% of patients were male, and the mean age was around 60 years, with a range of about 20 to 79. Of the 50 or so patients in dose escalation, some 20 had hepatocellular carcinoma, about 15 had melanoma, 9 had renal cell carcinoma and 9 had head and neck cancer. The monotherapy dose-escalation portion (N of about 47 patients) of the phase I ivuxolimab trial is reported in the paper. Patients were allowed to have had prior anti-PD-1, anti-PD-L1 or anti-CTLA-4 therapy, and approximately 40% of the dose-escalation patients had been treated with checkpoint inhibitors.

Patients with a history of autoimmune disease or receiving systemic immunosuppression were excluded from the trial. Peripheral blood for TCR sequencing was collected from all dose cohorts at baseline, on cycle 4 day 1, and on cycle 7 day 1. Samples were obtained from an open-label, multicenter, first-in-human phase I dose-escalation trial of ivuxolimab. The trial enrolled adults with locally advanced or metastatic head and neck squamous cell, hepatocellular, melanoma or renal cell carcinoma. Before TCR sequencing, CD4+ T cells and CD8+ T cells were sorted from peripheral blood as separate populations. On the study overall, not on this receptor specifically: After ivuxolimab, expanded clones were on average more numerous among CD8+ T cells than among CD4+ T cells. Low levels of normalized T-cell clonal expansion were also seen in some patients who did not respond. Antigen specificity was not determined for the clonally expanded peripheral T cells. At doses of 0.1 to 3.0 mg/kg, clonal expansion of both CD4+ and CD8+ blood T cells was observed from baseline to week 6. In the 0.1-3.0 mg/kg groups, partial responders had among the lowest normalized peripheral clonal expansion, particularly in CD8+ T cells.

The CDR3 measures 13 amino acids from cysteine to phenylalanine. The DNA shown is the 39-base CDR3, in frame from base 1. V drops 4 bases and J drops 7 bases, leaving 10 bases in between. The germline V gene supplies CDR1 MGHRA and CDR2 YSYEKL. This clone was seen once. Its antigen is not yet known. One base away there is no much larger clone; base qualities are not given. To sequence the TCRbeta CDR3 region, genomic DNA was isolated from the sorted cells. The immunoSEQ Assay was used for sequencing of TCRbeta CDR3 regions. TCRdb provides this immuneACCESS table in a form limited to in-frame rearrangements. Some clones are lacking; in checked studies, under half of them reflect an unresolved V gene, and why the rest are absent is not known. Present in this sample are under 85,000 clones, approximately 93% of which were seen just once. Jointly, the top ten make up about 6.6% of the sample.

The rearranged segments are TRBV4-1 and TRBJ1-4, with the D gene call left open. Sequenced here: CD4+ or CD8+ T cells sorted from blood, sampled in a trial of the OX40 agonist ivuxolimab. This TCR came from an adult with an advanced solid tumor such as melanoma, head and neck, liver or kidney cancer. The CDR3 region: CASSLPRSEKLFF. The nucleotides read TGCGCCAGCAGCCTTCCAAGGAGTGAAAAACTGTTTTTT.